These 18 T cell receptor beta chains were sequenced from one sample in a study of shared clonotypes between healthy human individuals. Naivety among CD8 cells was defined by CD45RO negativity and positive CCR7 selection, thereby excluding terminally differentiated effector memory CD45RA+ cells. TCRdb keeps only in-frame clones here, not all; method: immunoSEQ multiplex PCR. The repertoire includes roughly 2,000,000 clones, 93% of them detected once, and under 2% sits in the top ten. Sequencing was done on a sample of naive CD8+ T cells from PBMCs. These receptors came from a man younger than 35 in good health. Some clones in this sample may be carry-over from other donors' samples.

The chain joins TRBV27 to TRBJ2-2, with 11 bases matching TRBD2. CDR1 MNHEY and CDR2 SMNVEV come from the germline V gene (reference sequence). The CDR3 length is 16 residues. J was trimmed by 7 bases and V by 3 bases; bases with no gene match: 7. The CDR3 DNA follows: TGTGCCAGCAGTTTTGTAGCGGGAGGGCCGATCGGGGAGCTGTTTTTT. Protein product: CASSFVAGGPIGELFF.

This chain uses TRBV6-5 with TRBJ1-2; possibly TRBD1 for D (6 bases). Per germline, CDR1 MNHEY and CDR2 SVGAGI. The V end was cut by 0 bases, the J end by 5 bases, with 13 bases between. This CDR3 has 15 amino acids. In DNA form, the CDR3 reads TGTGCCAGCAGTTACTCCGAGGGGGGGGATTATGGCTACACCTTC. Its protein is CASSYSEGGDYGYTF.

The V call is TRBV4-1, the J call TRBJ1-4; TRBD1 matches 7 bases. CDR3 length equals 17 residues. J was trimmed by 0 bases and V by 3 bases; bases with no gene match: 7. CDR1 is MGHRA, CDR2 YSYEKL, per germline. The CDR3 DNA is TGCGCCAGCAGCCAGGGCAGGGGGAAGACAACTAATGAAAAACTGTTTTTT. As protein: CASSQGRGKTTNEKLFF.

The V and J genes are TRBV19 and TRBJ1-1, with D perhaps TRBD1 (6 bases). Trimming cost V 5 bases and J 1 base, with 20 bases left between them. CDR1 is LNHDA and CDR2 is SQIVND in the germline V gene (reference sequence). This CDR3 contains 17 residues. DNA for the CDR3: TGTGCCAGTAGTTCTTTCTCGCCCAGGGGACGGAACACTGAAGCTTTCTTT. The encoded protein is CASSSFSPRGRNTEAFF.

This clone occurred once. The J gene is TRBJ1-2, the V gene TRBV6-1; 7 nucleotides match TRBD1. The germline gives CDR1 MNHNS, CDR2 SASEGT. There are 14 residues in the CDR3. V dropped 7 bases and J dropped 4; count of bases not matched to a gene: 9. CDR3 DNA: TGTGCCAGCAAACTCTCGACAGGGCTCTATGGCTACACCTTC. This codes for CASKLSTGLYGYTF.

Notes on this clone: The same CDR3 arises from other DNA sequences in this sample as well. The chain employs TRBV7-9 and TRBJ2-7, with a weak D call TRBD1 (5 bases). Germline V lookup: CDR1 SEHNR, CDR2 FQNEAQ (reference sequence). Deletions cut 0 bases from V and 2 bases from J, with 8 bases between. CDR3 size: 14 residues. DNA for the CDR3: TGTGCCAGCAGCTTAGCTGACAGAACCTACGAGCAGTACTTC. Its translation is CASSLADRTYEQYF.

This clone was detected only a few times. The DNA of the CDR3 is TGCGCCAGCAGCTTCCCAGCTGGGCCTAGCTACGAGCAGTACTTC. It yields the protein CASSFPAGPSYEQYF. The V call is TRBV5-1, the J call TRBJ2-7; D is unclear. In germline, CDR1 is SGHRS, CDR2 YFSETQ. CDR3 length: 15 amino acids. Between the trimmed V and J ends, which lost 2 bases and 3 bases, there was a span of 15 bases. Drawing the rest from reference TRBV5-1 and TRBJ2-7, the complete variable domain is KAGVTQTPRYLIKTRGQQVTLSCSPISGHRSVSWYQQTPGQGLQFLFEYFSETQRNKGNFPGRFSGRQFSNSRSEMNVSTLELGDSALYLCASSFPAGPSYEQYFGPGTRLTVT.

The CDR3 loop reads CASSFRGSLGEQFF. DNA for the CDR3: TGCGCCAGCAGCTTTCGCGGGAGCTTGGGTGAGCAGTTCTTC. This chain connects TRBV5-1 to TRBJ2-1; 7 bases match TRBD2. CDR3 length equals 14 residues. The germline V gene encodes CDR1 SGHRS and CDR2 YFSETQ. Unmatched junction bases numbered 8, after V lost 2 bases and J lost 9 bases.

This clone appeared a single time. The rearrangement joins TRBV7-9 to TRBJ2-7; TRBD2 aligns across 10 bases. The CDR3 has 16 residues. Germline trimming cut 5 bases from V and 2 bases from J; bases unmatched to any gene: 9. Germline V CDR1 and CDR2: SEHNR, FQNEAQ (reference sequence). CDR3: CASSPRQGLAAYEQYF. The CDR3 DNA is TGTGCCAGCAGCCCCAGGCAAGGACTAGCGGCCTACGAGCAGTACTTC.

The rearrangement joins TRBV7-6 to TRBJ2-7; TRBD2 might be the D (6 bases). The V and J ends lost 5 bases and 2 bases respectively, with 13 bases between them. Germline V gene sequence: CDR1 SGHVS, CDR2 FNYEAQ. The CDR3 runs 14 residues. The CDR3 nucleotides are TGTGCCAGCAGCCGGACGGGGGAAGCCTACGAGCAGTACTTC. Protein sequence: CASSRTGEAYEQYF.

The gene calls are TRBV4-2 and TRBJ1-4; maybe TRBD1 (5 bases). The V gene lost 0 bases and the J gene lost 12 bases, with 8 bases spanning the gap. CDR1 LGHNA and CDR2 YNFKEQ come from the germline V gene. The CDR3 is 12 amino acids. The CDR3 DNA reads TGTGCCAGCAGCCAAGATTGGGGCCAACTGTTTTTT. Protein sequence: CASSQDWGQLFF.

This chain uses TRBV2 with TRBJ2-7; possibly TRBD1 for D (6 bases). Germline CDR1 and CDR2: SNHLY and FYNNEI. The CDR3 runs to 14 residues. Trimming removed 7 bases from V and 6 bases from J, with 19 bases in between. CDR3 in DNA: TGTGCCAGCAAGGTCGCTAGGGGGAGACGCGAGCAGTACTTC. This translates into CASKVARGRREQYF.

J is TRBJ2-7 and V is TRBV11-2; TRBD2 agrees at 7 bases. The CDR3 contains 17 residues. Germline V gives CDR1 SGHAT, CDR2 FQNNGV. The V segment lost 1 base and the J segment 2 bases; nucleotides outside the gene matches: 11. The CDR3 region is CASSLGGAGSLAYEQYF. Here the CDR3 DNA reads TGTGCCAGCAGCTTAGGGGGAGCGGGGTCCCTAGCCTACGAGCAGTACTTC. The full variable domain, completed using reference TRBV11-2 and TRBJ2-7, is EAGVAQSPRYKIIEKRQSVAFWCNPISGHATLYWYQQILGQGPKLLIQFQNNGVVDDSQLPKDRFSAERLKGVDSTLKIQPAKLEDSAVYLCASSLGGAGSLAYEQYFGPGTRLTVT.

This chain's CDR3 is CASIPRGSSEAFF. The CDR3 DNA sequence: TGTGCCAGCATCCCCCGGGGGTCTTCTGAAGCTTTCTTT. The chain combines TRBV14 with TRBJ1-1; D perhaps matches TRBD1 (5 bases). Trimming stripped 7 bases from V and 6 bases from J, with 15 bases between. Looked up from germline, CDR1 is SGHDN and CDR2 is FVKESK. The CDR3 contains 13 residues.

To note about this clone: Other DNA sequences in the same sample also yield this CDR3. The V call is TRBV9, the J call TRBJ2-5; TRBD1 matches 7 bases. This CDR3 has 14 residues. The V and J ends lost 0 bases and 3 bases, in that order; junction bases with no gene match: 2. Germline values: CDR1 SGDLS, CDR2 YYNGEE. The CDR3 is CASSVVGTEETQYF. As DNA, the CDR3 is TGTGCCAGCAGCGTAGTGGGGACAGAAGAGACCCAGTACTTC.

The J gene is TRBJ2-1, the V gene TRBV20-1; D is uncertain. The CDR3 covers 11 residues. V lost 3 bases, J lost 7 bases, and 7 bases lay in between. Germline CDR1 is DFQATT and CDR2 is SNEGSKA (reference sequence). Written as DNA, the CDR3 is TGCAGTGCTAGGATTCGGAATGAGCAGTTCTTC. As protein: CSARIRNEQFF.

The chain combines TRBV27 with TRBJ2-1; 8 nucleotides match TRBD2. The V gene's germline CDR1 is MNHEY and CDR2 SMNVEV (reference sequence). The CDR3 has 17 residues. The V and J ends lost 1 base and 5 bases, in that order; junction bases with no gene match: 10. CDR3 protein: CASSLFSGTRQDNEQFF. The CDR3 nucleotides are TGTGCCAGCAGTTTATTCAGCGGGACTAGACAAGACAATGAGCAGTTCTTC.

In the case of this clone: The sample contains more than one DNA sequence encoding this CDR3. The chain combines TRBV11-2 with TRBJ1-1; tentatively, D is TRBD1 (5 bases). This CDR3 comprises 13 residues. Trimming removed 3 bases at V and 5 bases at J, with 10 bases between. From germline, CDR1 is SGHAT and CDR2 FQNNGV. In nucleotides, the CDR3 is TGTGCCAGCAGCTTGGGGGGACTTACTGAAGCTTTCTTT. Amino acid sequence: CASSLGGLTEAFF.